The rows below give T cell receptor beta chains drawn from one sample of a study of T cells after yellow fever vaccination. MiXCR, run by TCRdb on the 5' RACE reads, gives a single entry per CDR3 protein. The sample has about 580,000 distinct CDR3 sequences, roughly a sixth seen once. Sequenced here: PBMCs, sampled about 5 days after the first yellow fever vaccination. All receptors come from a man aged 18 to 29 who received the YFV17D yellow fever vaccine. CDR3s leave out the opening cysteine and the closing phenylalanine or tryptophan. The order of the fields is V gene, J gene, CDR3 protein.

V: TRBV7-2
J: TRBJ2-1
CDR3: ASSSAHGKRQF

V: TRBV20-1
J: TRBJ1-5
CDR3: SARDRRNSNQPQH

V: TRBV20-1
J: TRBJ2-7
CDR3: SARDDFASPIPYEQY

V: TRBV6-5
J: TRBJ2-7
CDR3: ASSYEGTLPYEQY

V: TRBV7-9
J: TRBJ2-1
CDR3: ASSLRWSGNEQF

V: TRBV4-1
J: TRBJ1-1
CDR3: ASTLSEGVSEAF

V: TRBV5-1
J: TRBJ2-1
CDR3: ASSSRLAGATYNEQF

V: TRBV6-2/TRBV6-3
J: TRBJ2-5
CDR3: ASSTNRVDQY

V: TRBV7-9
J: TRBJ2-5
CDR3: ASSLRTRGSQY

V: TRBV4-1
J: TRBJ2-2
CDR3: ASRQPGRGAGHTGELF

V: TRBV29-1
J: TRBJ2-7
CDR3: SVEVGTEGRIYEQY

V: TRBV7-2
J: TRBJ2-7
CDR3: ASSLSSTYEQY

V: TRBV12-3/TRBV12-4
J: TRBJ2-5
CDR3: ASILFAGAQETQY

V: TRBV7-9
J: TRBJ1-6
CDR3: ASSLTNSPLH

V: TRBV5-5
J: TRBJ2-3
CDR3: ASGDPGTITDTQY

V: TRBV6-1
J: TRBJ1-2
CDR3: ASNSPDRNYGYT

V: TRBV7-8
J: TRBJ1-5
CDR3: ASSPNSAGRLNQH

V: TRBV9
J: TRBJ1-3
CDR3: ASSVRGGLGGNTIY

V: TRBV5-1
J: TRBJ1-2
CDR3: ASSFGRVNGYT

V: TRBV7-8
J: TRBJ2-5
CDR3: ASSLEKAEETQY

V: TRBV7-2
J: TRBJ1-4
CDR3: ASSLQGSASEKLF

V: TRBV7-9
J: TRBJ2-7
CDR3: ASSPRLLKGSYEQY

V: TRBV3-1
J: TRBJ2-3
CDR3: ASSQDEGAPLPDTQY

V: TRBV7-9
J: TRBJ2-1
CDR3: ASSPRVDEQF

V: TRBV28
J: TRBJ2-5
CDR3: ASSLAWRGGGETQY

V: TRBV18
J: TRBJ2-5
CDR3: ASSPSPGETQY

V: TRBV4-3
J: TRBJ2-3
CDR3: ASSQHPGQGIGDTQY

V: TRBV20-1
J: TRBJ2-1
CDR3: SAISGGAFNEQF

V: TRBV29-1
J: TRBJ2-4
CDR3: SVTSSGNYIQY

V: TRBV18
J: TRBJ1-1
CDR3: ASSPLGRGREEERGTEAF

V: TRBV7-9
J: TRBJ2-5
CDR3: ASSLDSALGTQY

V: TRBV28
J: TRBJ1-4
CDR3: ASSFLQEANEKLF

V: TRBV7-3
J: TRBJ2-7
CDR3: ASRDVGQEIHYEQY

V: TRBV4-3
J: TRBJ2-2
CDR3: ASSQDGLTGELF

V: TRBV15
J: TRBJ2-1
CDR3: ATRDLVNEQF

V: TRBV9
J: TRBJ2-7
CDR3: ASSVGPTGEQY

V: TRBV29-1
J: TRBJ2-7
CDR3: SVLLIGGYYEQY

V: TRBV4-2
J: TRBJ2-2
CDR3: ASSQEPPTGELF

V: TRBV5-5
J: TRBJ2-3
CDR3: ASSPTLRSTDTQY

V: TRBV4-3
J: TRBJ1-5
CDR3: ASSRENSYNQPQH